The 11 T cell receptor beta chains in this list originate from one sample, sequenced in a study of blood T cell repertoires in COVID-19 (dated by TCRdb to 2018 to 2021). Library preparation used the immunoSEQ multiplex PCR assay. TCRdb holds this immuneACCESS table with in-frame rearrangements only. Some clones are missing; in checked studies, unresolved V genes explain under half, and the rest has no known cause. This sample gives 200,000 to 250,000 clones in total; around 83% of them show up just once. Of the sample, under 3% falls within the top ten clones. The sample comprised peripheral blood. These TCRs come from a man aged 50 to 59 with active or convalescent COVID-19.

The chain combines TRBV4-1 with TRBJ1-1; D gene uncertain. In germline, CDR1 is MGHRA, CDR2 YSYEKL. Trimming took off 2 bases at V and 1 base at J, with 11 bases between the two ends. This CDR3 comprises 15 residues. CDR3 in DNA: TGCGCCAGCAGCCAATCCACCCAGGCGAACACTGAAGCTTTCTTT. Its translation: CASSQSTQANTEAFF.

This chain uses TRBV19 with TRBJ1-4, with D possibly matching TRBD1 (7 bases). TRBJ2-2 explains the end of the DNA better; the J call may be wrong. Germline CDR1 reads LNHDA; CDR2 reads SQIVND (reference sequence). The CDR3 is made up of 15 amino acids. CDR3 region: CASRKAGGLSQELFF. The CDR3 bases are TGTGCCAGTAGAAAAGCAGGGGGGCTGTCTCAGGAGCTGTTTTTT.

This rearrangement joins TRBV27 to TRBJ1-6; D gene uncertain. The germline V gene encodes CDR1 MNHEY and CDR2 SMNVEV (reference sequence). Trimming removed 8 bases at V and 8 bases at J, with 16 bases between. The CDR3 contains 14 residues. CDR3 protein: CASAGVLRDSPLHF. The CDR3 nucleotides are TGTGCCAGCGCCGGCGTGTTGAGGGATTCACCCCTCCACTTT.

V gene TRBV2 combines with J gene TRBJ2-1; D may be TRBD2 (5 bases). The germline V gene has CDR1 SNHLY and CDR2 FYNNEI. This CDR3 spans 15 amino acids. V dropped 4 bases and J dropped 5 bases, with 15 bases sitting between them. CDR3 sequence reads: CASSGETTIDNEQFF. CDR3 in DNA: TGTGCCAGCAGTGGGGAGACTACCATCGACAATGAGCAGTTCTTC. The full variable domain, completed using reference TRBV2 and TRBJ2-1, is EPEVTQTPSHQVTQMGQEVILRCVPISNHLYFYWYRQILGQKVEFLVSFYNNEISEKSEIFDDQFSVERPDGSNFTLKIRSTKLEDSAMYFCASSGETTIDNEQFFGPGTRLTVL.

The V gene is TRBV19, the J gene TRBJ2-3; D is undetermined. This CDR3 comprises 14 residues. V was shortened by 3 bases and J by 1 base, with 8 bases between the two germline ends. Germline V gene lookup returns CDR1 LNHDA and CDR2 SQIVND (reference sequence). DNA for the CDR3: TGTGCCAGTAGTATGCGACTCCGCACAGATACGCAGTATTTT. It specifies CASSMRLRTDTQYF.

The chain uses TRBV19 and TRBJ2-1; TRBD2 matches at 7 bases. Germline CDR1 reads LNHDA; CDR2 reads SQIVND (reference sequence). Trimming took 5 bases from V and 9 from J; bases not matched to a gene: 13. The CDR3 totals 15 residues. The CDR3 sequence is CASSVQLAIRAEQFF. The CDR3 nucleotides are TGTGCCAGTAGTGTCCAACTAGCGATACGGGCTGAGCAGTTCTTC.

This clone was picked up one time. This chain uses TRBV30 with TRBJ2-6; D is undetermined. Germline-derived CDR1 and CDR2 are GTSNPN and SVGIG (reference sequence). The CDR3 consists of 15 residues. Trimming pared 2 bases from V and 2 bases from J, leaving 10 bases between. CDR3 DNA sequence: TGTGCCTGGAGTTGGCAGGTTACTGGGGCCAACGTCCTGACTTTC. The encoded protein is CAWSWQVTGANVLTF.

The chain couples TRBV7-9 to TRBJ1-4, with no clear D. Germline lookup yields CDR1 SEHNR and CDR2 FQNEAQ (reference sequence). CDR3 size: 14 residues. The V gene lost 6 bases and the J gene lost 10 bases, with 18 bases spanning the gap. CDR3 region: CASSAAEVTGKLFF. The DNA of the CDR3 is TGTGCCAGCAGTGCGGCCGAGGTTACGGGAAAACTGTTTTTT.

V usage is TRBV13 and J usage is TRBJ2-3; 8 bases match TRBD1. The CDR3 is made up of 15 amino acids. Per the germline V gene, CDR1 is PRHDT and CDR2 is FYEKMQ (reference sequence). Germline trimming cut 5 bases from V and 2 bases from J; bases unmatched to any gene: 6. CDR3 in DNA: TGTGCCAGCAGCCAAGGACAGGGCCACACAGATACGCAGTATTTT. Amino acids: CASSQGQGHTDTQYF. Together with reference TRBV13 and TRBJ2-3, the CDR3 gives the full variable domain: AAGVIQSPRHLIKEKRETATLKCYPIPRHDTVYWYQQGPGQDPQFLISFYEKMQSDKGSIPDRFSAQQFSDYHSELNMSSLELGDSALYFCASSQGQGHTDTQYFGPGTRLTVL.

This clone was found a few times. The genes are TRBV13 and TRBJ1-1, with 7 bases that match TRBD1. The V gene end was trimmed by 5 bases and the J gene end by 4 bases; junction bases not matched to a gene: 4. Germline lookup yields CDR1 PRHDT and CDR2 FYEKMQ (reference sequence). The length of the CDR3 is 13 residues. The CDR3 spells CASSIRQGTEAFF. The CDR3 DNA sequence: TGTGCCAGCAGCATCCGACAGGGCACTGAAGCTTTCTTT.

This sequence joins TRBV7-2 and TRBJ2-2; D possibly corresponds to TRBD1 (6 bases). The V end lost 8 bases, the J end lost 8 bases, and 15 bases lay between the germline ends. Germline CDR1 reads SGHTA; CDR2 reads FQGNSA. The CDR3 consists of 13 residues. This chain's CDR3 is CASRTDNVGELFF. Written as DNA, the CDR3 is TGTGCCAGCCGGACAGACAATGTTGGGGAGCTGTTTTTT. The entire variable domain, with the rest obtained from reference TRBV7-2 and TRBJ2-2, is as follows: GAGVSQSPSNKVTEKGKDVELRCDPISGHTALYWYRQSLGQGLEFLIYFQGNSAPDKSGLPSDRFSAERTGGSVSTLTIQRTQQEDSAVYLCASRTDNVGELFFGEGSRLTVL.